This T cell receptor (beta chain) was retrieved from a study of blood T cells in healthy people across ages. Points from the study as a whole: Considered underestimates were the diversity estimates obtained from one million T cells. The long-lived group displayed more naive CD4+ cells, plus higher diversity, than the aged donors did.

Remarks on this clonotype: As yet, its antigen is unknown.

Trimming took 0 bases from V and 4 from J, leaving 17 bases between them. The CDR3 loop spans 17 amino acids. Germline assignment: CDR1 SGHRS and CDR2 YFSETQ. With a J-beta primer mix and a sample-barcoded 5' primer, a second PCR ran about 6 to 11 cycles. Every individual sample yielded 3 million or more paired-end reads (each containing CDR3). Via MiXCR, TCRdb re-called the 5' RACE reads, giving one row per CDR3 protein. The sample yields 1.5 million or so distinct CDR3 sequences, around 39% seen once. The clonotype originates from a woman aged 18 to 35 in good health. Sequencing was done on a sample of blood. This chain joins TRBV5-1 and TRBJ2-1, with a possible D match to TRBD2 (5 bases). CDR3 in amino acids: CASSLVGVGSGYNEQFF. The CDR3 DNA is TGCGCCAGCAGCTTGGTGGGAGTAGGATCCGGTTACAATGAGCAGTTCTTC.